A single TCR beta chain is shown here with its context. What this receptor recognizes is not known. No base-level quality is on record; no much larger clone is a single base apart. TCRbeta CDR3 regions were amplified from genomic DNA using the immunoSEQ Assay, a bias-controlled multiplex PCR. The study's own analysis went as follows. Nucleated cell counts per sample were estimated from amplification of reference gene primers within the assay. To quantify the absolute abundance of each unique TCRbeta CDR3 rearrangement, sequence reads were collapsed and filtered. Productive Simpson clonality was computed per sample as the square root of Simpson's diversity index over productive rearrangements. TCRdb stores this immuneACCESS table with in-frame sequences only. Part of the clones is absent; in the studies checked, under half of the shortfall reflects unresolved V genes, and no reason is known for the rest. V and J calls and clone size are copied from that table; D and trimming were computed from the DNA. The sample table lists 61,000 or so clones, roughly 90% of them with a count of one. The ten largest clones take up around a fifth of the sample.

The data are from a study of blood T cell repertoires in COVID-19 (dated by TCRdb to about 2020). At the level of the whole study: Samples from collaborators originated in the United States, Italy and Spain and spanned both the acute and convalescent phases of COVID-19. The repertoires were released in a freely available public database intended as a resource for research on the immune response to SARS-CoV-2. The sample metadata nearly always contained a de-identified subject ID, COVID-19 status, age in years and sex. The samples were drawn from the first 160 participants of the ongoing ImmuneRACE study and from 1,254 subjects provided by 6 global collaborators. Where HLA class I and class II types were available, the types were taken from metadata supplied by the sample provider, not from assay-based typing. The prospective study material was composed of cDNA or gDNA derived from T cells, B-cell-depleted T cells, or PBMCs. The dataset comprised deeply sampled blood TCRbeta repertoires from subjects exposed to, actively infected with, or recovered from COVID-19. Here is what the overall study found, with its caveats: How much clinical and demographic metadata was included differed by source and by participant, and the metadata was provided uncurated.

The collaborating institutions used their own protocols to collect whole blood in K2EDTA tubes. For TCRbeta analysis, collaborators shipped samples as frozen whole blood, isolated PBMCs, or DNA extracted from either of those sample types. The CDR3 runs 13 amino acids, cysteine and phenylalanine included. Just the 39-base CDR3 DNA is kept, in frame starting at base 1. V trim: 7 bases; J trim: 9 bases; unmatched bases: 6. The CDR1 and CDR2 encoded by the germline V gene are MNHEY and SVGAGI. Material for sequencing was peripheral blood. The sequence links TRBV6-5 to TRBJ2-1, with 10 bases matching TRBD2. This TCR derives from a woman between 45 and 60 years old with active or convalescent COVID-19. DNA sequence: TGTGCCAGCATGAAGCGGGAGGGAGTTGAGCAGTTCTTC. Its translation is CASMKREGVEQFF.